This entry concerns a single TCR beta chain. There were TCR beta CDR3 regions amplified from RNA transcripts. The primer set for the first-round RT-PCR of the TCR CDR3 was HTBI. TCRdb recomputed calls from the multiplex PCR reads with MiXCR, one row per CDR3 protein. This sample has approximately 620,000 distinct CDR3 sequences; 14% occur once, and the top ten carry 5% to 7%. The sample is drawn from a study of T cells in Graves' hyperthyroidism and ophthalmopathy. The CDR3 consists of 13 residues. Between the trimmed V and J ends, which lost 1 base and 6 bases, there was a span of 11 bases. The germline CDR1 and CDR2 sequences are SGHRS and YFSETQ. The source of the PBMCs was around 10 ml of fresh peripheral blood.

The chain recombines TRBV5-1 with TRBJ2-7; D could derive from TRBD1 or TRBD2 (6 bases each). The clonotype was recovered from a woman in her 30s with Graves' hyperthyroidism that later progressed to Graves' ophthalmopathy. Material: blood. The CDR3 loop reads CASSLIGGREQYF. CDR3 coding DNA: TGCGCCAGCAGCTTGATTGGGGGGCGCGAGCAGTACTTC.